Sequencing of this T cell receptor (beta chain) was carried out in a study of identical twins. Overall study results and limits: Twins shared out-of-frame alpha sequences with excess low generation probability.

Unique molecular identifiers were present on cDNA, and template switching added a universal primer site. TCRdb redid the calling of the 5' RACE reads with MiXCR, one entry per CDR3 protein. The table includes nearly 900,000 distinct CDR3 sequences, 9% to 15% detected once. CDR1 and CDR2 from the germline V gene are LNHDA and SQIVND (reference sequence). The CDR3 runs 18 residues. After removal of 4 bases from V and 5 bases from J, the junction contained 19 bases not matched to a gene. Worth noting for this clonotype: Its antigen is not known.

Each donor was a healthy Caucasian. These data also formed part of another study, on yellow fever vaccine responses in identical twins.

The receptor was isolated from a woman aged 18 to 35 in good health. Material: PBMCs. The V gene is TRBV19, the J gene TRBJ2-5; the match to TRBD2 covers 7 bases. CDR3 bases: TGTGCCAGTAGTACGGGATGGGATCCTACTGGTAGCGGGGAGACCCAGTACTTC. Protein: CASSTGWDPTGSGETQYF.